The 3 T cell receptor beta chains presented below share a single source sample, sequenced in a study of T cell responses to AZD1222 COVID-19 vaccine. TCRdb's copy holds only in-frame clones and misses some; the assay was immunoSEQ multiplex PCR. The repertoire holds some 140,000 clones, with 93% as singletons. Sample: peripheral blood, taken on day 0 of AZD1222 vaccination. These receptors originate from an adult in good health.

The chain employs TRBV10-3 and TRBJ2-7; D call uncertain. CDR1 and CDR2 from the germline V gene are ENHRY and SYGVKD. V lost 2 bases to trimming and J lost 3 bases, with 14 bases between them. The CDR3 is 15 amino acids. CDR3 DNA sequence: TGTGCCATCAGTGAGGGGGTGGGTTCCTTCTACGAGCAGTACTTC. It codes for CAISEGVGSFYEQYF.

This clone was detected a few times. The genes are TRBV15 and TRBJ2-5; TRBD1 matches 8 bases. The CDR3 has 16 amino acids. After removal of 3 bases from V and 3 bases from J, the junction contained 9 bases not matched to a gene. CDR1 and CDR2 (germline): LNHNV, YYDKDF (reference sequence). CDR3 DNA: TGTGCCACCAGCAGGGGTAGCAGGGGGCTAAAAGAGACCCAGTACTTC. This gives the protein CATSRGSRGLKETQYF.

The CDR3 DNA reads TGCGCCAGCAGCTTGCAAGGTCCTACTTATAATTCACCCCTCCACTTT. Amino acids: CASSLQGPTYNSPLHF. The chain couples TRBV5-1 to TRBJ1-6; the D is unclear. The CDR3 covers 16 residues. Trimming took off 1 base at V and 4 bases at J, with 12 bases between the two ends. Germline lookup yields CDR1 SGHRS and CDR2 YFSETQ.